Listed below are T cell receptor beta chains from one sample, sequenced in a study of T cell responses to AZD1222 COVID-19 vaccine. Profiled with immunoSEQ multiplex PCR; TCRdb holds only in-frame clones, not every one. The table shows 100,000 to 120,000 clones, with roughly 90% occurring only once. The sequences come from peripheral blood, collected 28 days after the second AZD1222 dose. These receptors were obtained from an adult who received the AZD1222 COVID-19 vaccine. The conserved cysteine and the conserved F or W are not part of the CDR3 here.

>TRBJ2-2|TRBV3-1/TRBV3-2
ASSLGVGAGTGELF
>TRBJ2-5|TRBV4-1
ASSPLAEKETQY
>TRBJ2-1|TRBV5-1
ASSASSGGAGEQF
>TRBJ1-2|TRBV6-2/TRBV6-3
ASSYSHGGYT
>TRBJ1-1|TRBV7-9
ASSLIVRGSEAF
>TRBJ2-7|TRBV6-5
ASNGPLWYEQY
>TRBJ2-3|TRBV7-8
ASSTSASTDTQY
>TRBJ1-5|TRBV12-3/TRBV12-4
ASSVVSNQPQH
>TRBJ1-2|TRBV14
ASSQVADNYGYT
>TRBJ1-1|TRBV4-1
ASSQGRGFGTEAF
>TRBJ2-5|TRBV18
ASHRGRGETQY
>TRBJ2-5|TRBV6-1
ASSETRPQETQY
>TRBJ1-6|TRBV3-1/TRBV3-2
ASSQRTGGSYNSPLH
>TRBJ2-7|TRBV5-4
ASSAGTNEQY
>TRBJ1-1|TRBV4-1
ASSQDLLLGTEAF
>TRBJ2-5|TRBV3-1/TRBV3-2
ASSHYGVTQETQY
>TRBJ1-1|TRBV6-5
ASRLGLEAF
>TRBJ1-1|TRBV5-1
ASSLRQGAANTEAF
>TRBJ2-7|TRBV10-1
ASSRAGTSYEQY
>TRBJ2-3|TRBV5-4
ASSSQRGDTQY
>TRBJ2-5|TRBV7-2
ASSPPGGLAGVAETQY
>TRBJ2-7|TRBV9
ASSVGIGQGIGTSYEQY
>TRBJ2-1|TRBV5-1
ASSLAAGLASGEQF
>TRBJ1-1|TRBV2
ASNPQGQLTEAF
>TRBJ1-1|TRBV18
ASSPPERSEAF
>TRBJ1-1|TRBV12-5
ASGFYRAGGGTEAF
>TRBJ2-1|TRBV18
ASSSGTGSYNEQF
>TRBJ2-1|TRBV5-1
ASSLGQYNEQF
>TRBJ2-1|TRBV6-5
ASSYSGRGRYNEQF
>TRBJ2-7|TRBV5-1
ASSVGSYEQY
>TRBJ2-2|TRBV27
ASSFLAGGRAGELF
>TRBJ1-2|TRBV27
ASSSNRQGAPYGYT
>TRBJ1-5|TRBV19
ASSSDQGSQH
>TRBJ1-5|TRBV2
ASNRISNQPQH
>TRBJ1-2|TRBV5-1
ASSLEGGVDSYGYT
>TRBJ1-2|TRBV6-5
ASRPPPPGLYGYT
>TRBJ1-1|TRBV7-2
ASSLGRGNTEAF
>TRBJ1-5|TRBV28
ASSTDRTGDTPQH
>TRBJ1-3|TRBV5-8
ASGPGNTIY
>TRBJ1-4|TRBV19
ASRDPGGSEKLF
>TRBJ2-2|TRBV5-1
ASSFGGNTGELF
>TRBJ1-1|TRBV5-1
ASSLARVDTEAF
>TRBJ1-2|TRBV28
ASSLTGRYGYT
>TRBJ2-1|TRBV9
ASTATSVRNEQF
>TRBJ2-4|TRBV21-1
ASSIIQRNIQY
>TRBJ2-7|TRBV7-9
ASSRSEGRYEQY
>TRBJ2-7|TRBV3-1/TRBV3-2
ASSQEWHEQY
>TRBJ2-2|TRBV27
ASSLFGGAGTGELF
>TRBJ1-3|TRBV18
ASSLGSPGNTIY
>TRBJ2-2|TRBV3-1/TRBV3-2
ASSQDADSGTGELF
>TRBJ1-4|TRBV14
ASRRRVRQGREKTNEKLF
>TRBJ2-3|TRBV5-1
ASRPAGSSTDTQY
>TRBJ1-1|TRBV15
ATSTRLTQTGTPEAF
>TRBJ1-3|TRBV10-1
ASRVRASSGNTIY
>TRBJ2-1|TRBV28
ASRRTDNEQF
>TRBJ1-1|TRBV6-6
ASSSFDRLTEAF
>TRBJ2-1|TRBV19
ASSIDSGTGGSNEQF